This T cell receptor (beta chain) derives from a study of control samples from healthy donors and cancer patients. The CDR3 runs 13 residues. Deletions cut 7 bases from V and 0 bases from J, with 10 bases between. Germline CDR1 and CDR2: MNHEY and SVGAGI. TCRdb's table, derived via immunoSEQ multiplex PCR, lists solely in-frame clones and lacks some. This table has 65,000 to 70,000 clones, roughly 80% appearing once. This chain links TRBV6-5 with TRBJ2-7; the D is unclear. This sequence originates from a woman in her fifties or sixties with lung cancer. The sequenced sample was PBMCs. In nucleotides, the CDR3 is TGTGCCAGCATCGGACGTTTCTCCTACGAGCAGTACTTC. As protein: CASIGRFSYEQYF.